Each of the 10 T cell receptor beta chains below was sequenced from the same sample in a study of CD8+ T cells in alopecia areata. Reverse transcribed after extraction, RNA yielded cDNA as the sequencing template. Clones were sequenced by immunoSEQ multiplex PCR, and TCRdb holds only the in-frame ones, with some missing. Counted here are hundreds of thousands of clones, 50% to 65% occurring once; the ten biggest clones make up under 0.5%. Sequenced material: CD4+ T cells sorted from blood, taken at week 0. The source of these receptors is a human donor with alopecia areata.

This chain connects TRBV19 to TRBJ1-1, with no clear D. The V gene lost 7 bases and the J gene lost 10 bases, with 7 bases spanning the gap. From germline, CDR1 is LNHDA and CDR2 SQIVND (reference sequence). This CDR3 spans 9 amino acids. The CDR3 DNA reads TGTGCCAGTACTCCGGGAGCTTTCTTT. The encoded protein is CASTPGAFF. Full variable domain (rest looked up from reference TRBV19 and TRBJ1-1): DGGITQSPKYLFRKEGQNVTLSCEQNLNHDAMYWYRQDPGQGLRLIYYSQIVNDFQKGDIAEGYSVSREKKESFPLTVTSAQKNPTAFYLCASTPGAFFGQGTRLTVV.

This clone turned up a few times. The V gene is TRBV15, the J gene TRBJ1-2, with 8 nucleotides matching TRBD1. The ends lost 5 bases at V and 8 bases at J; junction bases unmatched: 13. The V gene's germline CDR1 is LNHNV and CDR2 YYDKDF (reference sequence). The CDR3 extends over 15 amino acids. The CDR3 DNA sequence: TGTGCCACCAGCCTAACCCGGACAGGGCAGGGCGGCTACACCTTC. Translated, it gives CATSLTRTGQGGYTF.

V gene TRBV5-6 combines with J gene TRBJ1-1; possible D gene TRBD1, 5 bases. Trimming took 4 bases from V and 4 from J, leaving 14 bases between them. CDR3 length: 14 residues. Germline CDR1 and CDR2: SGHDT and YYEEEE. Written as DNA, the CDR3 is TGTGCCAGCAGCGTGGACATGTTCGGCACTGAAGCTTTCTTT. Translation: CASSVDMFGTEAFF. The full variable domain, in which reference TRBV5-6 and TRBJ1-1 provide the parts outside the CDR3, is DAGVTQSPTHLIKTRGQQVTLRCSPKSGHDTVSWYQQALGQGPQFIFQYYEEEERQRGNFPDRFSGHQFPNYSSELNVNALLLGDSALYLCASSVDMFGTEAFFGQGTRLTVV.

In this sample, this clone turned up a few times. CDR3 bases: TGTGCCAGCAGCTTAATGAATGAGCAGTTCTTC. It encodes CASSLMNEQFF. The chain links TRBV7-8 to TRBJ2-1; D ambiguous. The V end lost 2 bases, the J end lost 7 bases, and 3 bases lay between the germline ends. The CDR3 runs 11 residues. The V gene's germline CDR1 is SGHVS and CDR2 FQNEAQ.

The V call is TRBV25-1, the J call TRBJ1-2, with 9 bases lining up with TRBD1. Germline assignment: CDR1 MGHDK and CDR2 SYGVNS. This CDR3 region has 14 residues. The ends lost 1 base at V and 6 bases at J; junction bases unmatched: 3. The CDR3 bases are TGTGCCAGCAGTGAATCCACAGGGGGCGATGGCTACACCTTC. This sequence encodes CASSESTGGDGYTF.

Points on this clone: This specimen includes other DNA sequences encoding the same CDR3. The gene calls are TRBV11-2 and TRBJ1-1, with D tentatively TRBD1 (6 bases). V was cut by 3 bases and J by 1 base, with 9 bases left in between. The length of the CDR3 is 14 residues. The V gene's germline CDR1 is SGHAT and CDR2 FQNNGV. The CDR3 region is CASSFRGGNTEAFF. The CDR3 nucleotides read TGTGCCAGCAGCTTTCGAGGGGGGAACACTGAAGCTTTCTTT.

This sequence joins TRBV5-1 and TRBJ1-1, with TRBD1 identical over 7 bases. With 2 bases clipped from V and 0 bases from J, the junction kept 4 bases outside the gene matches. CDR1 is SGHRS and CDR2 is YFSETQ in the germline V gene. CDR3 length: 15 residues. CDR3 sequence: CASSFGTEMNTEAFF. The CDR3 DNA follows: TGCGCCAGCAGCTTCGGGACAGAGATGAACACTGAAGCTTTCTTT.

This chain links TRBV20-1 with TRBJ1-2; D is unclear. Germline V gene sequence: CDR1 DFQATT, CDR2 SNEGSKA (reference sequence). CDR3 length equals 11 residues. Trimming cost V 3 bases and J 8 bases, with 10 bases left between them. The chain's CDR3 is CSARHLGGYTF. In DNA, the CDR3 is TGCAGTGCTAGGCACCTTGGAGGCTACACCTTC.

This clone occurred a few times. V usage is TRBV29-1 and J usage is TRBJ1-2; D remains unclear. CDR1 and CDR2 (germline): SQVTM, ANQGSEA. This CDR3 is built from 13 residues. The CDR3 nucleotides are TGCAACCACGGGGAACGCAACTTTAATGGCTACACCTTC. Translation: CNHGERNFNGYTF.

This clone was detected only a few times. The chain links TRBV27 to TRBJ1-2, with TRBD1 matching over 7 bases. Germline V gene sequence: CDR1 MNHEY, CDR2 SMNVEV (reference sequence). The V segment lost 6 bases and the J segment 7 bases; nucleotides outside the gene matches: 8. The CDR3 runs 13 residues. CDR3 DNA sequence: TGTGCCAGCAGCCGTGGACAGGTCTCTGGCTACACCTTC. The encoded protein is CASSRGQVSGYTF.